This TCR beta chain was obtained from a study of T-cell memory formation after mild COVID-19. CDR1 and CDR2 from the germline V gene are SGHDT and YYEEEE. The CDR3 totals 18 residues. Unmatched junction bases numbered 8, after V lost 0 bases and J lost 6 bases. TCRdb re-called the 5' RACE reads through MiXCR, storing one row per CDR3 protein. The table records under 450,000 distinct CDR3 sequences, around 22% of them present only once. Sequenced material: PBMCs or a T cell subset sorted from them (not recorded which). The source is an adult woman who had mild COVID-19 (a few samples of this study predate the infection). Cell type and time point are not known. This rearrangement joins TRBV5-6 to TRBJ2-2; 13 nucleotides match TRBD2. The CDR3 DNA sequence: TGTGCCAGCAGCTTGGAGGGACTAGCGGGAATCACCGCCGGGGAGCTGTTTTTT. This translates into CASSLEGLAGITAGELFF.